This is a list of T cell receptor beta chains from one sample in a study. Via MiXCR, TCRdb re-called the RT-PCR reads, giving one row per CDR3 protein. The sample lists hundreds of thousands of distinct CDR3 sequences, approximately 15% occurring once. Sequences were obtained from memory CD4+ T cells from blood. These receptor sequences come from a female donor in good health, serving as a healthy control. CDR3s include the opening cysteine and the closing phenylalanine or tryptophan. A D gene is named only where the DNA matches it firmly. Clone size is not always given. Where it is, it says once, few, many or a class for expanded clones.

>TRBV24-1|NA|TRBD1|TRBJ2-7
CATSDRGHEQYF
TGTGCCACCAGTGACAGGGGGCACGAGCAGTACTTC
>TRBV6-6|few|NA|TRBJ1-1
CASSRRAENTEAFF
TGTGCCAGCAGTCGACGGGCGGAGAACACTGAAGCTTTCTTT
>TRBV12-3/TRBV12-4|many|TRBD1|TRBJ1-2
CASSMPGQGSGGYTF
TGTGCCAGCAGTATGCCGGGACAGGGGTCGGGCGGCTACACCTTC
>TRBV6-5|NA|NA|TRBJ1-2
CASRIRLDKSYGYTF
TGTGCCAGCAGGATTAGACTTGACAAAAGCTATGGCTACACCTTC
>TRBV4-2|many|TRBD2|TRBJ2-7
CASSQDMVAGGVGSSYEQYF
TGTGCCAGCAGCCAAGATATGGTAGCGGGAGGGGTAGGCAGCTCCTACGAGCAGTACTTC
>TRBV5-1|many|NA|TRBJ2-5
CASSLHLRTQYF
TGCGCCAGCAGCTTGCACCTTCGAACCCAGTACTTC
>TRBV12-3/TRBV12-4|NA|TRBD1|TRBJ2-7
CASVDREQQYF
TGTGCCAGCGTAGACAGGGAGCAGCAGTACTTC
>TRBV6-5|few|NA|TRBJ1-5
CASSPWTDSNQPQHF
TGTGCCAGCAGCCCGTGGACAGATAGCAATCAGCCCCAGCATTTT
>TRBV6-5|many|NA|TRBJ1-1
CASSYLRDLSLLF
TGTGCCAGCAGTTACTTGAGGGACCTTTCACTTTTATTT
>TRBV28|NA|TRBD2|TRBJ2-7
CASSKSGTSSLEQYF
TGTGCCAGCAGCAAATCCGGGACTAGCTCGCTGGAGCAGTACTTC
>TRBV5-1|NA|TRBD2|TRBJ2-3
CASKPSGSADTQYF
TGCGCCAGCAAGCCTAGCGGGAGTGCAGATACGCAGTATTTT
>TRBV20-1|many|NA|TRBJ2-5
CSARDPGKGETQYF
TGCAGTGCTAGAGATCCTGGGAAGGGGGAGACCCAGTACTTC
>TRBV6-2/TRBV6-3|few|NA|TRBJ2-3
CASSYSASPLDTQYF
TGTGCCAGCAGTTACTCGGCGTCCCCGTTAGATACGCAGTATTTT
>TRBV6-2/TRBV6-3|many|TRBD1|TRBJ2-2
CASSSFQGVNTGELFF
TGTGCCAGCAGTTCTTTCCAGGGGGTGAACACCGGGGAGCTGTTTTTT
>TRBV6-5|NA|NA|TRBJ2-7
CASSQLQYF
TGTGCCAGCAGTCAGTTGCAGTACTTC
>TRBV5-1|NA|NA|TRBJ1-1
CASSLVVREGAEAFF
TGCGCCAGCAGCTTGGTTGTGCGGGAAGGCGCTGAAGCTTTCTTT
>TRBV10-2|NA|NA|TRBJ2-7
CASNAGFSYEQYF
TGCGCCAGCAACGCGGGATTCTCCTACGAGCAGTACTTC
>TRBV20-1|few|NA|TRBJ2-1
CSAPYGPAYNEQFF
TGCAGTGCTCCGTATGGACCAGCCTACAATGAGCAGTTCTTC
>TRBV20-1|many|TRBD2|TRBJ2-7
CSARSAGGDSYEQYF
TGCAGTGCTAGGTCCGCCGGGGGGGATTCCTACGAGCAGTACTTC
>TRBV7-2|many|NA|TRBJ2-4
CASSFLGGDIQYF
TGTGCCAGCAGCTTCCTAGGAGGGGACATTCAGTACTTC
>TRBV28|few|NA|TRBJ1-5
CASSSPRGARAPQHF
TGTGCCAGCAGTTCCCCTAGGGGCGCGAGGGCCCCCCAGCATTTT
>TRBV4-3|many|NA|TRBJ1-6
CASSLDGTNSPLHF
TGCGCCAGCAGCCTGGACGGTACTAATTCACCCCTCCACTTT
>TRBV6-5|few|TRBD1|TRBJ2-7
CASSYSKTGTGAGEQYF
TGTGCCAGCAGTTACTCGAAGACCGGGACAGGGGCAGGCGAGCAGTACTTC
>TRBV6-6|many|TRBD1|TRBJ1-2
CASSLDREGGYTF
TGTGCCAGCAGTTTGGACAGGGAGGGTGGCTACACCTTC
>TRBV18|many|TRBD1|TRBJ1-2
CASSPRLDRESGYTF
TGTGCCAGCTCACCCCGACTAGACAGGGAGTCTGGCTACACCTTC
>TRBV28|few|NA|TRBJ1-4
CASIPGGSTNEKLFF
TGTGCCAGCATCCCCGGGGGATCAACTAATGAAAAACTGTTTTTT
>TRBV6-5|many|NA|TRBJ1-1
CASSSGVVNTEAFF
TGTGCCAGCAGTTCAGGGGTCGTGAACACTGAAGCTTTCTTT
>TRBV5-1|few|NA|TRBJ1-1
CASSLAVGGLNTEAFF
TGCGCCAGCAGCTTAGCCGTCGGAGGGTTGAACACTGAAGCTTTCTTT
>TRBV20-1|many|NA|TRBJ2-3
CSARTSVGTDTQYF
TGCAGTGCTAGAACGAGCGTGGGCACAGATACGCAGTATTTT
>TRBV29-1|NA|TRBD1|TRBJ1-3
CSVGKRTGGGNTIYF
TGCAGCGTCGGAAAAAGGACAGGGGGAGGAAACACCATATATTTT
>TRBV12-3/TRBV12-4|many|NA|TRBJ2-5
CASSLAGGGTQYF
TGTGCCAGCAGTTTAGCGGGAGGTGGCACCCAGTACTTC
>TRBV7-3|NA|NA|TRBJ2-2
CASSLRSGPGELFF
TGTGCCAGCAGCTTACGGTCGGGACCCGGGGAGCTGTTTTTT
>TRBV20-1|few|NA|TRBJ2-7
CSAMDDRSYEQYF
TGCAGTGCTATGGACGACCGCTCCTACGAGCAGTACTTC
>TRBV24-1|many|NA|TRBJ2-1
CATSDSTLSSYNEQFF
TGTGCCACCAGTGATTCCACTTTGAGCTCCTACAATGAGCAGTTCTTC
>TRBV7-2|many|NA|TRBJ2-7
CASSRTEGQYF
TGTGCCAGCAGCCGGACCGAGGGGCAGTACTTC
>TRBV5-1|few|NA|TRBJ1-1
CASRPAVMNTEAFF
TGCGCCAGCAGACCCGCGGTCATGAACACTGAAGCTTTCTTT
>TRBV28|few|TRBD1|TRBJ1-2
CASSTTGTGNGYTF
TGTGCCAGCAGTACAACCGGGACAGGGAATGGCTACACCTTC
>TRBV20-1|NA|NA|TRBJ2-2
CSARQGTAAGELFF
TGCAGTGCTAGGCAGGGGACCGCCGCCGGGGAGCTGTTTTTT
>TRBV20-1|few|TRBD2|TRBJ2-1
CSAGPTGTSGRRGFF
TGCAGTGCTGGACCTACCGGGACTAGCGGGAGGAGGGGATTCTTC
>TRBV7-2|few|NA|TRBJ2-7
CASSLAWQGPEQYF
TGTGCCAGCAGCTTAGCCTGGCAGGGGCCCGAGCAGTACTTC
>TRBV4-3|many|TRBD1|TRBJ1-2
CASSQETGGRGYTF
TGCGCCAGCAGCCAAGAGACAGGGGGCCGAGGCTACACCTTC
>TRBV27|many|TRBD1|TRBJ1-1
CASSLTGGPMNTEAFF
TGTGCCAGCAGCCTGACAGGGGGCCCCATGAACACTGAAGCTTTCTTT
>TRBV20-1|many|TRBD1|TRBJ2-7
CSATQGATYEQYF
TGCAGTGCTACCCAGGGGGCAACCTACGAGCAGTACTTC
>TRBV5-1|many|NA|TRBJ2-7
CASSTGRAPYEQYF
TGCGCCAGCAGCACGGGACGCGCTCCCTACGAGCAGTACTTC
>TRBV29-1|many|NA|TRBJ1-1
CSPRPRGGTEAFF
TGCAGCCCTCGCCCCCGCGGGGGCACTGAAGCTTTCTTT
>TRBV5-6|few|NA|TRBJ1-2
CASSLERGFLDYGYTF
TGTGCCAGCAGCTTGGAGCGGGGGTTCCTTGACTATGGCTACACCTTC
>TRBV29-1|NA|NA|TRBJ1-2
CSVGRDTQNYGYTF
TGCAGCGTTGGGAGAGACACACAGAACTATGGCTACACCTTC
>TRBV5-1|few|NA|TRBJ2-7
CASSLGQPTYEQYF
TGCGCCAGCAGCCTCGGACAGCCGACCTACGAGCAGTACTTC
>TRBV20-1|many|NA|TRBJ2-3
CSARPLADTQYF
TGCAGTGCCCGTCCCTTGGCGGATACGCAGTATTTT
>TRBV10-3|many|NA|TRBJ1-2
CAISEQTGRRTF
TGTGCCATCAGTGAGCAGACAGGCCGACGCACCTTC
>TRBV7-7|NA|TRBD2|TRBJ2-1
CASSPASGTEQFF
TGTGCTAGCAGCCCCGCTAGCGGGACTGAGCAGTTCTTC
>TRBV20-1|few|TRBD2|TRBJ2-3
CSAAGTSGRWTDTQYF
TGCAGTGCTGCCGGGACTAGCGGGAGGTGGACAGATACGCAGTATTTT